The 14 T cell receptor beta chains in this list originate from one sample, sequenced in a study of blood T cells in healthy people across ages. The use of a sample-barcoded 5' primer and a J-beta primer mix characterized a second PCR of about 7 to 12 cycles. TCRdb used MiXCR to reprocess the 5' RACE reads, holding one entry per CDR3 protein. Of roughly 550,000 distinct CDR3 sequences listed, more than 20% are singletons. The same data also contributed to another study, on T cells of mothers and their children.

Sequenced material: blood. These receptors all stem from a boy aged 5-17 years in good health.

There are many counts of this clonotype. The CDR3: CATMTSGDYNEQFF. The CDR3 coding sequence is TGTGCCACTATGACTAGCGGGGACTACAATGAGCAGTTCTTC. The chain recombines TRBV10-3 with TRBJ2-1, with 11 bases lining up with TRBD2. Trimming took 10 bases from V and 3 from J; bases not matched to a gene: 5. CDR3 length: 14 amino acids. The germline gives CDR1 ENHRY, CDR2 SYGVKD.

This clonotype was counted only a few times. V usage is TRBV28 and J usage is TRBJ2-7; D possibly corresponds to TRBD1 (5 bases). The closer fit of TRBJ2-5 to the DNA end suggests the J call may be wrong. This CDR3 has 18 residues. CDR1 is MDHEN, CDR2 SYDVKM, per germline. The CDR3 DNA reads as TGTGCCAGCAGTTTAAGGGTTTCTCAGGGCGTGGGATTGGAGACCCAGTACTTC. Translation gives CASSLRVSQGVGLETQYF.

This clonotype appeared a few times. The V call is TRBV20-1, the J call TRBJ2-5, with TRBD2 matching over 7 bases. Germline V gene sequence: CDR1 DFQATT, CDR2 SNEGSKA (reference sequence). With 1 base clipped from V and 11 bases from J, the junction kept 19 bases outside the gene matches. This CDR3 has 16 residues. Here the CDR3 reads CSARAFIAGASEEQYF. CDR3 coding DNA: TGCAGTGCTAGAGCTTTTATAGCGGGCGCTTCGGAAGAGCAGTACTTC.

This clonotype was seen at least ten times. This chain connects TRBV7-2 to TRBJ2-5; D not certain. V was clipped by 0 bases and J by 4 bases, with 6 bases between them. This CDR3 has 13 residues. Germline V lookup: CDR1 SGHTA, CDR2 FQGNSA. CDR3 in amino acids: CASSLALGETQYF. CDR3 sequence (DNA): TGTGCCAGCAGCTTAGCCTTGGGAGAGACCCAGTACTTC.

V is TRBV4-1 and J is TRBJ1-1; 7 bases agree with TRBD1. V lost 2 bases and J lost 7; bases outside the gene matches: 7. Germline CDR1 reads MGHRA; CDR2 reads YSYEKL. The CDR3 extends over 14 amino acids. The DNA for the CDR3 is TGCGCCAGCAGCCAATGGCATTGGGACAGTGAAGCTTTCTTT. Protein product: CASSQWHWDSEAFF.

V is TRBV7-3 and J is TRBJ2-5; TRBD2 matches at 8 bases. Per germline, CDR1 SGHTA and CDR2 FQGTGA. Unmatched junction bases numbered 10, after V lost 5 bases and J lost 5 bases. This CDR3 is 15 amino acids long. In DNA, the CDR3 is TGTGCCAGCAGCAAAGCGGGAGTCCAAGGCGAGACCCAGTACTTC. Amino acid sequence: CASSKAGVQGETQYF. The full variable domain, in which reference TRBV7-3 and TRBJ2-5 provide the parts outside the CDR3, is GAGVSQTPSNKVTEKGKYVELRCDPISGHTALYWYRQSLGQGPEFLIYFQGTGAADDSGLPNDRFFAVRPEGSVSTLKIQRTERGDSAVYLCASSKAGVQGETQYFGPGTRLLVL.

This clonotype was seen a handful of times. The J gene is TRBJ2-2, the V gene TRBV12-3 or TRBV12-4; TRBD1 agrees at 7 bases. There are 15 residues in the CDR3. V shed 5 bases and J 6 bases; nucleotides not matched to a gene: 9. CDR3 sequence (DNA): TGTGCCAGCAGTCAAGGGGGCAGGGGACCCGGGGAGCTGTTTTTT. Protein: CASSQGGRGPGELFF.

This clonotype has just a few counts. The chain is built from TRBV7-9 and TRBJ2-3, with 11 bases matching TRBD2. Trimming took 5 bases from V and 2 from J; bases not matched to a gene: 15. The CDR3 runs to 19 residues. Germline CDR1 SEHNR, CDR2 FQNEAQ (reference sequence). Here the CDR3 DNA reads TGTGCCAGCAGCCGACCGGGACTAGCGGAGGCCTTAGACACAGATACGCAGTATTTT. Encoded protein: CASSRPGLAEALDTDTQYF.

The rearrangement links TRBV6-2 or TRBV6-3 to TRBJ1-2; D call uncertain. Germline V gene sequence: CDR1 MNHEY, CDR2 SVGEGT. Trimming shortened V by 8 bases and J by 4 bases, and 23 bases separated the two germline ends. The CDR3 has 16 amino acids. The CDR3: CASLLIPGADLYGYTF. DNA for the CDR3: TGTGCCAGCCTACTGATACCCGGTGCGGATCTCTATGGCTACACCTTC.

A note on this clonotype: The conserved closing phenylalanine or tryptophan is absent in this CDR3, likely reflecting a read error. As DNA, the CDR3 is TGTGCCAGCAACCCAATGGGGGGCCAAGAGACCCAGTACCTC. Encoded protein: CASNPMGGQETQYL. The gene calls are TRBV7-2 and TRBJ2-5; tentative D call: TRBD2 (6 bases). V dropped 7 bases and J dropped 1 base, with 13 bases sitting between them. The CDR3 runs to 14 residues. The germline V gene encodes CDR1 SGHTA and CDR2 FQGNSA.

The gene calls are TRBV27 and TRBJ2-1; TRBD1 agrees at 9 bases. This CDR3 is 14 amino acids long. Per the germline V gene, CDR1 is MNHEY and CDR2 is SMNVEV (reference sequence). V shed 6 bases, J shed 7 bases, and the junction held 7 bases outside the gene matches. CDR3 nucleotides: TGTGCCAGCAGCCAGGACAGGGGATTGAATGAGCAGTTCTTC. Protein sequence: CASSQDRGLNEQFF.

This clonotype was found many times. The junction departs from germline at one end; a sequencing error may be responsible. CDR3 bases: TGTGCCAGCAGCCAAGATCGGGATCAGCCCCAGCATTTT. Protein product: CASSQDRDQPQHF. This rearrangement joins TRBV4-3 to TRBJ1-5; D remains unclear. CDR3 length equals 13 residues. CDR1 is LGHNA, CDR2 YSLEER, per germline.

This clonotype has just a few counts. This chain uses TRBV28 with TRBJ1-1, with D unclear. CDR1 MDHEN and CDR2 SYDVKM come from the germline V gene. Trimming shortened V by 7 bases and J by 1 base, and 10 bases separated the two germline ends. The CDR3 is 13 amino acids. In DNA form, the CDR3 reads TGTGCCAGCACTAGCAGCTCGAACACTGAAGCTTTCTTT. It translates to CASTSSSNTEAFF.

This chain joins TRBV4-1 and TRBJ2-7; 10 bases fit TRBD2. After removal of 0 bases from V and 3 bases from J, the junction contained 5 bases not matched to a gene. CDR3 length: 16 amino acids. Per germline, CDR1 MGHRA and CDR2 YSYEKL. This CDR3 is CASSQDPASGSYEQYF. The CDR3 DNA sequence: TGCGCCAGCAGCCAAGATCCAGCTAGCGGGAGCTACGAGCAGTACTTC.